The 21 T cell receptor beta chains given below trace back to one sample, sequenced in a study of cytomegalovirus exposure and HLA in healthy donors. The PCR had 60 Vbeta and 13 Jbeta primers. Sequencing was performed with immunoSEQ multiplex PCR; in TCRdb, only in-frame clones are kept and a portion is missing. The sample yields about 170,000 clones, roughly 85% seen once. The sequencing sample was made of PBMCs. The receptors were sampled from a middle-aged man in good health and CMV-seropositive.

This chain uses TRBV7-6 with TRBJ2-7; TRBD2 agrees at 7 bases. The germline gives CDR1 SGHVS, CDR2 FNYEAQ. The CDR3 totals 16 residues. V shed 0 bases, J shed 3 bases, and the junction held 8 bases outside the gene matches. The CDR3 spells CASSLASGREGYEQYF. The DNA for the CDR3 is TGTGCCAGCAGCTTAGCTTCGGGGAGGGAGGGCTACGAGCAGTACTTC.

This sequence joins TRBV5-1 and TRBJ2-2; tentatively, D is TRBD2 (5 bases). The CDR3 is 15 residues long. With 4 bases removed from V and 1 base from J, the gap between germline ends came to 11 bases. Germline CDR1 reads SGHRS; CDR2 reads YFSETQ. CDR3 in amino acids: CASSPGGGNTGELFF. DNA for the CDR3: TGCGCCAGCAGCCCAGGCGGAGGGAACACCGGGGAGCTGTTTTTT.

Comments on this clone: The germline gene is not matched at one end of the junction; a read error may be the cause. V is TRBV29-1 and J is TRBJ2-4; D is perhaps TRBD1 (6 bases). The CDR3 loop spans 13 amino acids. Germline V CDR1 and CDR2: SQVTM, ANQGSEA. The CDR3 DNA reads TGCAGCGTTGAAAGGGGGAGTGAAAACAGTCAGTACTTC. Translating gives CSVERGSENSQYF.

DNA of the CDR3: TGTGCCAGCAGCCCCACCCTTGACAGGCTTTACACCTTC. Translating it yields CASSPTLDRLYTF. V gene TRBV5-4 combines with J gene TRBJ1-2; weak D call: TRBD1 (6 bases). This CDR3 contains 13 residues. From germline, CDR1 is SGHNT and CDR2 YYREEE (reference sequence). V was trimmed by 4 bases and J by 11 bases, leaving 18 bases between them.

The chain joins TRBV7-2 to TRBJ2-2, with 16 bases fitting TRBD2. CDR1 and CDR2 from the germline V gene are SGHTA and FQGNSA. J lost 6 bases, V lost 5 bases, and 12 bases had no gene match. The CDR3 contains 19 residues. CDR3: CASSPSGTSGRARAGELFF. DNA of the CDR3: TGTGCCAGCAGCCCATCCGGGACTAGCGGGAGGGCCAGAGCCGGGGAGCTGTTTTTT.

The J gene is TRBJ2-7, the V gene TRBV10-3; possibly TRBD2 for D (5 bases). The CDR3 is 15 residues long. Trimming removed 3 bases from V and 0 bases from J, with 12 bases in between. The germline V gene has CDR1 ENHRY and CDR2 SYGVKD. The CDR3 nucleotides read TGTGCCATCAGTGACGGGCTAGCTGGCTCCTACGAGCAGTACTTC. Amino acids: CAISDGLAGSYEQYF.

The rearrangement links TRBV7-3 to TRBJ2-3; unclear D gene. Between the trimmed V and J ends, which lost 5 bases and 7 bases, there was a span of 13 bases. This CDR3 region has 13 residues. Germline V gene data show CDR1 as SGHTA and CDR2 as FQGTGA. Here the CDR3 reads CASSPGAQNTQYF. The CDR3 DNA follows: TGTGCCAGCAGCCCCGGAGCACAAAATACGCAGTATTTT.

The chain links TRBV5-1 to TRBJ1-2; D gene unclear. Germline CDR1 and CDR2: SGHRS and YFSETQ. The CDR3 runs to 13 residues. With 0 bases removed from V and 2 bases from J, the gap between germline ends came to 5 bases. For the CDR3, the DNA is TGCGCCAGCAGCTTGGAACTAAACTATGGCTACACCTTC. It specifies CASSLELNYGYTF.

The V and J genes are TRBV27 and TRBJ1-2; D remains unclear. Germline CDR1 and CDR2: MNHEY and SMNVEV (reference sequence). The V end lost 4 bases, the J end lost 3 bases, and 6 bases lay between the germline ends. This CDR3 region has 12 residues. The CDR3 spells CASSSRYYGYTF. The CDR3 region has the DNA TGTGCCAGCAGTTCCAGGTACTATGGCTACACCTTC.

This clone was seen at least ten times. The CDR3: CASSLLRAGGPDTQYF. The CDR3 DNA reads as TGTGCCAGCAGTTTATTGAGGGCAGGGGGCCCAGATACGCAGTATTTT. J is TRBJ2-3 and V is TRBV2, with TRBD1 identical over 8 bases. Germline V CDR1 and CDR2: SNHLY, FYNNEI. This CDR3 is 16 amino acids long. J was trimmed by 4 bases and V by 5 bases; bases with no gene match: 11. The whole variable domain, filled in from reference TRBV2 and TRBJ2-3, reads EPEVTQTPSHQVTQMGQEVILRCVPISNHLYFYWYRQILGQKVEFLVSFYNNEISEKSEIFDDQFSVERPDGSNFTLKIRSTKLEDSAMYFCASSLLRAGGPDTQYFGPGTRLTVL.

The gene calls are TRBV15 and TRBJ2-2; 9 nucleotides align to TRBD1. This CDR3 is built from 14 residues. The V gene end was trimmed by 6 bases and the J gene end by 6 bases; junction bases not matched to a gene: 5. Germline V gene sequence: CDR1 LNHNV, CDR2 YYDKDF (reference sequence). Written as DNA, the CDR3 is TGTGCCACCAGAAGGGGACAGGGTGCCGGGGAGCTGTTTTTT. Translating it yields CATRRGQGAGELFF.

This clone was counted between two and nine times. DNA for the CDR3: TGTGCCATCAGTGAGACAGCTAACTATGGCTACACCTTC. This codes for CAISETANYGYTF. The V call is TRBV10-3, the J call TRBJ1-2; D not certain. Per germline, CDR1 ENHRY and CDR2 SYGVKD. Trimming pared 2 bases from V and 0 bases from J, leaving 4 bases between. The CDR3 is 13 residues long.

This CDR3 reads CASSPPGMSADTQYF. For the CDR3, the DNA is TGTGCCAGCAGCCCCCCAGGGATGAGCGCAGATACGCAGTATTTT. J is TRBJ2-3 and V is TRBV7-3, with D possibly matching TRBD1 (5 bases). The V gene lost 5 bases and the J gene lost 4 bases, with 16 bases spanning the gap. Germline values: CDR1 SGHTA, CDR2 FQGTGA. CDR3 length equals 15 residues. Full variable domain (outside the CDR3, taken from reference TRBV7-3 and TRBJ2-3): GAGVSQTPSNKVTEKGKYVELRCDPISGHTALYWYRQSLGQGPEFLIYFQGTGAADDSGLPNDRFFAVRPEGSVSTLKIQRTERGDSAVYLCASSPPGMSADTQYFGPGTRLTVL.

The chain carries TRBV5-1 and TRBJ2-2; D possibly corresponds to TRBD2 (6 bases). The CDR3 is made up of 14 amino acids. Germline assignment: CDR1 SGHRS and CDR2 YFSETQ. V dropped 9 bases and J dropped 7 bases, with 19 bases sitting between them. CDR3 coding DNA: TGCGCCACCACAACCCAAGAGGGAGGCGGGGAGCTGTTTTTT. Translation: CATTTQEGGGELFF.

The rearrangement uses TRBV7-9 and TRBJ2-1; 8 bases align to TRBD2. Germline V gives CDR1 SEHNR, CDR2 FQNEAQ (reference sequence). The CDR3 is made up of 16 amino acids. Trimming at V came to 5 bases and at J to 9 bases, leaving 15 bases not matched to a gene. CDR3 coding DNA: TGTGCCAGCAGCCAGGGAGTCCCAGCGGGAGCGATTGAGCAGTTCTTC. It yields the protein CASSQGVPAGAIEQFF.

V usage is TRBV6-5 and J usage is TRBJ2-3; 13 bases agree with TRBD2. The germline gives CDR1 MNHEY, CDR2 SVGAGI. J was trimmed by 5 bases and V by 2 bases; bases with no gene match: 4. The CDR3 loop spans 16 amino acids. The CDR3 nucleotides read TGTGCCAGCAGTTACGGACTAGCGGGAGAGGTAGATACGCAGTATTTT. This sequence encodes CASSYGLAGEVDTQYF.

This chain connects TRBV9 to TRBJ2-1, with 7 bases that match TRBD2. The CDR3 covers 18 residues. Germline V gene lookup returns CDR1 SGDLS and CDR2 YYNGEE. The junction had 9 bases not matched to a gene; V was cut back by 0 bases and J by 0 bases. The CDR3 loop reads CASSVAWGGKSSYNEQFF. The CDR3 bases are TGTGCCAGCAGCGTAGCTTGGGGGGGGAAGAGCTCCTACAATGAGCAGTTCTTC.

This clone has just one count. V usage is TRBV11-2 and J usage is TRBJ2-3, with 7 bases lining up with TRBD2. The ends lost 6 bases at V and 3 bases at J; junction bases unmatched: 15. Germline loops: CDR1 SGHAT, CDR2 FQNNGV. The CDR3 consists of 17 residues. The CDR3 DNA follows: TGTGCCAGCAGATCAGATGGGGCGGGAGTGCAGACAGATACGCAGTATTTT. Translating gives CASRSDGAGVQTDTQYF. The full variable domain, with the rest looked up from reference TRBV11-2 and TRBJ2-3, is EAGVAQSPRYKIIEKRQSVAFWCNPISGHATLYWYQQILGQGPKLLIQFQNNGVVDDSQLPKDRFSAERLKGVDSTLKIQPAKLEDSAVYLCASRSDGAGVQTDTQYFGPGTRLTVL.

The genes are TRBV28 and TRBJ2-1; tentative D call: TRBD1 (6 bases). Trimming pared 2 bases from V and 2 bases from J, leaving 13 bases between. CDR3 length: 16 residues. The germline V gene has CDR1 MDHEN and CDR2 SYDVKM. The CDR3 spells CASSLGRGDPYNEQFF. In DNA, the CDR3 is TGTGCCAGCAGTTTAGGCAGGGGAGATCCCTACAATGAGCAGTTCTTC.

The chain is built from TRBV5-1 and TRBJ1-1, with 10 bases that match TRBD1. Germline trimming cut 0 bases from V and 10 bases from J; bases unmatched to any gene: 3. Per the germline V gene, CDR1 is SGHRS and CDR2 is YFSETQ. The CDR3 has 13 amino acids. As DNA, the CDR3 is TGCGCCAGCAGCTTGGGACAGGGGGCTCGAGCTTTCTTT. Protein product: CASSLGQGARAFF.

This rearrangement joins TRBV6-1 to TRBJ2-5; tentative D call: TRBD1 (5 bases). TRBJ2-7 explains the end of the DNA better; the J call may be wrong. Germline CDR1 reads MNHNS; CDR2 reads SASEGT. This CDR3 is built from 16 residues. The CDR3 DNA follows: TGTGCCAGCAGTGAGGCCCGGGTAGGGGCCGGCTACGAGCAGTACTTC. Encoded protein: CASSEARVGAGYEQYF.